This TCR beta chain comes out of a study of cytomegalovirus exposure and HLA in healthy donors. Study at large: Of around 400 genotyped donors, roughly 81% grouped in the Caucasian-associated ancestry cluster.

Concerning this clone itself: Its antigen is still unknown.

Per the germline V gene, CDR1 is SNHLY and CDR2 is FYNNEI. The length of the CDR3 is 15 residues. Trimming cost V 5 bases and J 3 bases; bases outside gene matches: 5. Findings of the study overall: Within an earlier analysis, most TCR beta V segments proved productive either about 90% or about 30% of the time. Researchers left out some V segments, among them TRBV6-2 and TRBV6-3, as indistinguishable. Researchers catalogued about 160 TCR beta chains as cytomegalovirus-associated.

The PCR contained 60 Vbeta and 13 Jbeta primers. Some clones are missing from TCRdb's copy, which holds only in-frame ones; the method was immunoSEQ multiplex PCR. This table has roughly 180,000 clones, roughly 83% appearing once. The receptor comes from a man between 25 and 39 years old in good health and CMV-seronegative. Sequenced: PBMCs. This chain links TRBV2 with TRBJ2-5, with 11 bases matching TRBD2. This CDR3 reads CASSPQLAGEETQYF. CDR3 in DNA: TGTGCCAGCAGTCCTCAACTAGCGGGAGAAGAGACCCAGTACTTC.